Listed below are T cell receptor beta chains from one sample, sequenced in a study of cytomegalovirus exposure and HLA in healthy donors. Measured with immunoSEQ multiplex PCR; TCRdb has only the in-frame clones, and not every one. Counted here are 150,000 to 200,000 clones, about four fifths occurring once; the ten biggest clones make up 1.6%. The specimen sequenced was PBMCs. The receptors were gathered from a woman between 50 and 59 years old in good health and CMV-seronegative. Both conserved end residues are part of each CDR3. A D gene is named only where the DNA matches it firmly. Only part of the rows carry a size: once, few, many, or a class if the clone is expanded.

d_call,j_call,clone_size,v_call,cdr3_nt,cdr3_aa
NA,TRBJ1-6,NA,TRBV18,TGTGCCAGCTCCTCCAGCACAGGACAAAGCTCCTATAATTCACCCCTCCACTTT,CASSSSTGQSSYNSPLHF
NA,TRBJ2-5,NA,TRBV29-1,TGCAGCGTTGAAGATCGACATCGGGAGACCCAGTACTTC,CSVEDRHRETQYF
NA,TRBJ1-2,NA,TRBV7-9,TGTGCCACGGCGGATTCCTACTATGGCTACACCTTC,CATADSYYGYTF
TRBD1,TRBJ1-6,NA,TRBV19,TGTGCCAGTAGAGACGGACAGGGCCATAATTCACCCCTCCACTTT,CASRDGQGHNSPLHF
TRBD1,TRBJ2-7,NA,TRBV11-1,TGTGCCAGCAGCTTAGTTACAGGGGGCGAGCAGTACTTC,CASSLVTGGEQYF
NA,TRBJ1-3,NA,TRBV6-1,TGTGCCAGCAGCCCGAATCAGGGTCCGGGAAACACCATATATTTT,CASSPNQGPGNTIYF
NA,TRBJ2-1,NA,TRBV9,TGTGCCAGCAGCGTAGTAGCAACCTCCTACAATGAGCAGTTCTTC,CASSVVATSYNEQFF
TRBD1,TRBJ1-1,NA,TRBV18,TGTGCCAGCTCACCACGACCCGGGACAGGGAAGAACACTGAAGCTTTCTTT,CASSPRPGTGKNTEAFF
TRBD2,TRBJ2-1,NA,TRBV27,TGTGCCAGCAGCCACGGGGGGGGCAATGAGCAGTTCTTC,CASSHGGGNEQFF
NA,TRBJ2-5,NA,TRBV18,TGTGCCAGCTCACCACTCGGCGGGGAGACCCAGTACTTC,CASSPLGGETQYF
NA,TRBJ2-1,NA,TRBV5-1,TGCGCCAGCGGTAATTTGGGGCCCCGGGTAGGGGAGCAGTTCTTC,CASGNLGPRVGEQFF
TRBD1,TRBJ1-2,NA,TRBV4-3,TGCGCCAGCAGCCAAGAAAGGGGACAGACCCTCGCTAACTATGGCTACACCTTC,CASSQERGQTLANYGYTF
TRBD1,TRBJ2-3,NA,TRBV6-1,TGTGCCAGCAGTGAAACGACAGGGGGCGGAACAGATACGCAGTATTTT,CASSETTGGGTDTQYF
NA,TRBJ1-5,NA,TRBV19,TGTGCCAGTAGTATAGGGGGCCCCGCGGCGGCCCAGCATTTT,CASSIGGPAAAQHF
NA,TRBJ1-3,NA,TRBV18,TGTGCCAGCTCTCCCTCCATTGGGACATCTGGAAACACCATATATTTT,CASSPSIGTSGNTIYF
NA,TRBJ1-1,once,TRBV15,TGTGCCACCAGCAGAGGGATAGACAGGAACACTGAAGCTTTCTTT,CATSRGIDRNTEAFF
NA,TRBJ1-1,NA,TRBV6-6,TGTGCCAGCAGTTACCGACCGGGGGACACTGAAGCTTTCTTT,CASSYRPGDTEAFF
TRBD2,TRBJ2-7,NA,TRBV6-1,TGTGCCAGCAGTGGCGGGCAAGGGACTAGCGGGATTTTGGGCCAGTACTTC,CASSGGQGTSGILGQYF
TRBD1,TRBJ1-4,NA,TRBV4-3,TGCGCCAGCAGCCGGGGGACAGGGAATGAAAAACTGTTTTTT,CASSRGTGNEKLFF
TRBD1,TRBJ2-5,NA,TRBV6-1,TGTGCCAGCAGTGAATCGGGACAGGGGCCTTGGGAGCAGTACTTC,CASSESGQGPWEQYF
NA,TRBJ2-3,once,TRBV6-1,TGTGCCAGCAGTGAAGGGGGGGGCGGGACAGATACGCAGTATTTT,CASSEGGGGTDTQYF
TRBD1,TRBJ2-7,once,TRBV4-2,TGTGCCAGCAGCCAAAACAGGGGGAGGTACGAGCAGTACTTC,CASSQNRGRYEQYF
NA,TRBJ1-1,NA,TRBV7-3,TGTGCCAGCAGCTTAACACAGAACACTGAAGCTTTCTTT,CASSLTQNTEAFF
NA,TRBJ2-7,NA,TRBV28,TGTGCCAGCAGTTTAGGGGCAGGTCCTCGCTCAACGCGCTACGAGCAGTACTTC,CASSLGAGPRSTRYEQYF
NA,TRBJ2-5,NA,TRBV7-6,TGTGCCAGCAGCGCCATCGGAGAGACCCAGTACTTC,CASSAIGETQYF
TRBD1,TRBJ2-7,NA,TRBV29-1,TGCAGCGTCCAAGGGACAGGGTCCTCCTACGAGCAGTACTTC,CSVQGTGSSYEQYF
TRBD2,TRBJ2-7,NA,TRBV4-2,TGTGCCAGCAGCCAGGAGACAGGACTAGCGGGACCCAGCGAGCAGTACTTC,CASSQETGLAGPSEQYF
TRBD2,TRBJ2-5,NA,TRBV28,TGTGCCAGCATCGGGGGGGCGGGCGAGACCCAGTACTTC,CASIGGAGETQYF
TRBD1,TRBJ1-1,few,TRBV30,TGTGCCTGGTCCACAGGGGACACTGAAGCTTTCTTT,CAWSTGDTEAFF
NA,TRBJ2-1,NA,TRBV4-1,TGCGCCAGCAGCCAAGTCCATCTTGTCACATACAATGAGCAGTTCTTC,CASSQVHLVTYNEQFF
NA,TRBJ1-1,NA,TRBV7-9,TGTGCCAGCAGCTCTTTTCAGGGTTTAAGGACTGAAGCTTTCTTT,CASSSFQGLRTEAFF
NA,TRBJ1-1,NA,TRBV7-9,TGTGCCAGCAGCTTAGTTCGGGGGGCCAATGAAGCTTTCTTT,CASSLVRGANEAFF
NA,TRBJ2-3,NA,TRBV5-1,TGCGCCAGCAGCTTGGCCAAAACTACCCGTAGCGGCACAGATACGCAGTATTTT,CASSLAKTTRSGTDTQYF
NA,TRBJ2-3,NA,TRBV30,TGTGCCTGGAGTATAAGCGGAGCCACAGATACGCAGTATTTT,CAWSISGATDTQYF
NA,TRBJ1-1,NA,TRBV18,TGTGCCAGCTCACCCCAGACAGGTCCGAACACTGAAGCTTTCTTT,CASSPQTGPNTEAFF
TRBD1,TRBJ2-3,NA,TRBV5-1,TGCGCCAGCAGGGGGACAGGGATCGATACGCAGTATTTT,CASRGTGIDTQYF